This entry lists 21 T cell receptor beta chains sequenced from one sample in a study of blood T cell repertoires in COVID-19. Generated by immunoSEQ multiplex PCR, the TCRdb table keeps only in-frame clones and is missing some. The sample records hundreds of thousands of clones, roughly 82% being singletons. Sequenced material: peripheral blood. Receptors originate from a woman in her seventies with acute or convalescent COVID-19.

The chain combines TRBV27 with TRBJ1-2; 7 bases line up with TRBD1. Per germline, CDR1 MNHEY and CDR2 SMNVEV (reference sequence). CDR3 length: 12 amino acids. V was clipped by 6 bases and J by 8 bases; unmatched bases: 6. The CDR3 DNA reads TGTGCCAGCAGAACAGGGGCGAGGGGCTACACCTTC. This sequence encodes CASRTGARGYTF.

About this clone itself: The sample holds other DNA sequences that translate to the same CDR3. This chain joins TRBV6-2 or TRBV6-3 and TRBJ1-5, with TRBD1 matching over 7 bases. Trimming at V came to 2 bases and at J to 3 bases, leaving 4 bases not matched to a gene. Germline CDR1 MNHEY, CDR2 SVGEGT. This CDR3 is built from 15 residues. The CDR3, as DNA: TGTGCCAGCAGTTACGGGGGACAGCCCAATCAGCCCCAGCATTTT. It is translated as CASSYGGQPNQPQHF.

V gene TRBV19 combines with J gene TRBJ1-6; 9 bases fit TRBD1. V was pared by 4 bases and J by 8 bases, with 9 bases of the junction left unmatched. CDR3 size: 16 residues. Looked up from germline, CDR1 is LNHDA and CDR2 is SQIVND (reference sequence). Here the CDR3 reads CASSKRTGAADSPLHF. The CDR3 DNA reads as TGTGCCAGTAGTAAACGGACAGGGGCCGCAGATTCACCCCTCCACTTT.

This clone has a single count. V is TRBV3-1 (or the pseudogene TRBV3-2) and J is TRBJ2-5; TRBD2 matches at 11 bases. The germline gives CDR1 LGHDT, CDR2 YNNKEL (reference sequence). Trimming cost V 1 base and J 4 bases; bases outside gene matches: 5. The length of the CDR3 is 16 residues. CDR3 nucleotide sequence: TGTGCCAGCAGCCAAGGAGTAGCGGGGGGGATAGAGACCCAGTACTTC. This translates into CASSQGVAGGIETQYF.

The chain uses TRBV5-6 and TRBJ1-3, with 9 nucleotides matching TRBD1. Germline V gene sequence: CDR1 SGHDT, CDR2 YYEEEE. J was trimmed by 4 bases and V by 3 bases; bases with no gene match: 2. The CDR3 runs to 14 residues. The CDR3 bases are TGTGCCAGCAGCTGGGGGACAGGGGGAAACACCATATATTTT. Translation: CASSWGTGGNTIYF.

This chain uses TRBV9 with TRBJ2-2; no clear D gene. V was shortened by 0 bases and J by 8 bases, with 2 bases between the two germline ends. Germline CDR1 is SGDLS and CDR2 is YYNGEE. This CDR3 contains 11 residues. CDR3 in DNA: TGTGCCAGCAGCGTAGCGGGGGAGCTGTTTTTT. It codes for CASSVAGELFF. Filled out from reference TRBV9 and TRBJ2-2, the complete variable domain reads DSGVTQTPKHLITATGQRVTLRCSPRSGDLSVYWYQQSLDQGLQFLIQYYNGEERAKGNILERFSAQQFPDLHSELNLSSLELGDSALYFCASSVAGELFFGEGSRLTVL.

V gene TRBV29-1 combines with J gene TRBJ1-6; TRBD1 aligns across 10 bases. Unmatched junction bases numbered 2, after V lost 5 bases and J lost 7 bases. The CDR3 runs 13 residues. Germline loops: CDR1 SQVTM, CDR2 ANQGSEA. CDR3 amino acids: CSVTTGGNSPLHF. The CDR3 DNA sequence: TGCAGCGTTACGACAGGGGGCAATTCACCCCTCCACTTT.

Here the CDR3 DNA reads TGCAGCTTCAAACGGGGTGCGGACAATGAGCAGTTCTTC. Residues: CSFKRGADNEQFF. The chain employs TRBV29-1 and TRBJ2-1; D may be TRBD2 (5 bases). The CDR3 contains 13 residues. From germline, CDR1 is SQVTM and CDR2 ANQGSEA. Trimming left V 8 bases short and J 5 bases short, with 16 bases between.

V usage is TRBV11-2 and J usage is TRBJ1-2; D is undetermined. The germline gives CDR1 SGHAT, CDR2 FQNNGV. The V end lost 4 bases, the J end lost 4 bases, and 22 bases lay between the germline ends. The CDR3 is made up of 17 amino acids. The CDR3 DNA reads as TGTGCCAGCAGCTCTGCCGGGGAGCGGCTATCGGGCTATGGCTACACCTTC. This gives the protein CASSSAGERLSGYGYTF.

The chain combines TRBV5-4 with TRBJ2-7; TRBD1 agrees at 8 bases. V lost 3 bases and J lost 4; bases outside the gene matches: 6. Germline V lookup: CDR1 SGHNT, CDR2 YYREEE (reference sequence). The CDR3 runs to 14 residues. CDR3 amino acids: CASSSRTGSYEQYF. CDR3 DNA sequence: TGTGCCAGCAGCTCACGGACAGGGAGTTACGAGCAGTACTTC.

J is TRBJ1-5 and V is TRBV18; D is uncertain. This CDR3 region has 13 residues. Germline CDR1 reads KGHSH; CDR2 reads LQKENI. Trimming took off 2 bases at V and 5 bases at J, with 7 bases between the two ends. CDR3 region: CASSPGGHQPQHF. CDR3 sequence (DNA): TGTGCCAGCTCACCAGGAGGACATCAGCCCCAGCATTTT.

This CDR3 is CASSPHASGASTDTQYF. CDR3 in DNA: TGTGCCAGCAGCCCCCACGCTAGCGGGGCTAGCACAGATACGCAGTATTTT. V is TRBV9 and J is TRBJ2-3; 9 bases are a match to TRBD2. The CDR3 totals 17 residues. Germline CDR1 and CDR2: SGDLS and YYNGEE. J lost 0 bases, V lost 4 bases, and 9 bases had no gene match.

The chain uses TRBV27 and TRBJ1-2; TRBD1 agrees at 9 bases. V shed 5 bases and J 8 bases; nucleotides not matched to a gene: 12. Germline V gene lookup returns CDR1 MNHEY and CDR2 SMNVEV (reference sequence). The CDR3 has 15 residues. CDR3 residues: CASSPNPGTGRGYTF. The CDR3 DNA follows: TGTGCCAGCAGTCCTAACCCCGGGACAGGGAGAGGCTACACCTTC.

This chain joins TRBV7-2 and TRBJ2-1; no definite D call. V lost 4 bases and J lost 0, with 10 bases in between. This CDR3 has 15 residues. Looked up from germline, CDR1 is SGHTA and CDR2 is FQGNSA. CDR3 amino acids: CASSSAISSYNEQFF. The CDR3 DNA sequence: TGTGCCAGCAGCTCCGCCATCAGCTCCTACAATGAGCAGTTCTTC.

V is TRBV29-1 and J is TRBJ2-2; no reliable D call. The CDR3 sequence is 12 residues long. Germline CDR1 SQVTM, CDR2 ANQGSEA. The V and J ends lost 6 bases and 7 bases respectively, with 12 bases between them. CDR3 residues: CSVRESYGELFF. The CDR3 bases are TGCAGCGTGCGCGAGAGCTACGGGGAGCTGTTTTTT.

V is TRBV4-3 and J is TRBJ1-4; a weak D match, TRBD1 (5 bases). The V end was cut by 4 bases, the J end by 3 bases, with 15 bases between. In germline, CDR1 is LGHNA, CDR2 YSLEER. The CDR3 runs to 16 residues. The CDR3 loop reads CASSPTDTRSNEKLFF. The CDR3 nucleotides read TGCGCCAGCAGCCCGACAGATACACGATCTAATGAAAAACTGTTTTTT.

The V gene is TRBV19, the J gene TRBJ1-6; 7 nucleotides line up with TRBD1. This CDR3 comprises 15 residues. Germline V gene data show CDR1 as LNHDA and CDR2 as SQIVND (reference sequence). V lost 1 base, J lost 10 bases, and 7 bases stayed unmatched. CDR3 region: CASSIGTGVGSPLHF. In DNA, the CDR3 is TGTGCCAGTAGTATAGGTACAGGGGTTGGGTCACCCCTCCACTTT.

The chain joins TRBV3-1 (or the pseudogene TRBV3-2) to TRBJ2-2; D is unresolved. CDR1 is LGHDT, CDR2 YNNKEL, per germline (reference sequence). V was trimmed by 1 base and J by 7 bases, leaving 7 bases between them. This CDR3 comprises 13 residues. The CDR3 reads CASSQGSFGELFF. In DNA form, the CDR3 reads TGTGCCAGCAGCCAAGGCAGTTTCGGGGAGCTGTTTTTT.

V usage is TRBV28 and J usage is TRBJ2-2; tentatively, D is TRBD1 (5 bases). Trimming removed 8 bases at V and 0 bases at J, with 19 bases between. The CDR3 has 17 residues. CDR1 MDHEN and CDR2 SYDVKM come from the germline V gene. CDR3 region: CASAVVGASSNTGELFF. CDR3 nucleotide sequence: TGTGCCAGCGCTGTGGTAGGGGCCTCTTCGAACACCGGGGAGCTGTTTTTT.

The genes are TRBV4-3 and TRBJ1-2, with D maybe TRBD1 (6 bases). Per the germline V gene, CDR1 is LGHNA and CDR2 is YSLEER. This CDR3 is built from 14 residues. V lost 0 bases to trimming and J lost 8 bases, with 13 bases between them. The CDR3 bases are TGCGCCAGCAGCCAAGATCCAGGGGTCTGGGGCTACACCTTC. Its translation is CASSQDPGVWGYTF.

V usage is TRBV3-1 (or the pseudogene TRBV3-2) and J usage is TRBJ1-1, with a weak D call TRBD1 (5 bases). Trimming took 4 bases from V and 4 from J, leaving 13 bases between them. The CDR3 is made up of 14 amino acids. CDR1 and CDR2 from the germline V gene are LGHDT and YNNKEL (reference sequence). The chain's CDR3 is CASSLAWRGTEAFF. As DNA, the CDR3 is TGTGCCAGCAGCCTAGCGTGGAGGGGCACTGAAGCTTTCTTT.